The 4 T cell receptor beta chains reported below all come from one sample, sequenced in a study of cytomegalovirus exposure and HLA in healthy donors. PCR used 60 Vbeta primers and 13 Jbeta primers. The method was immunoSEQ multiplex PCR; TCRdb's version includes in-frame clones alone and lacks a portion of them. This sample carries 84,000 or so clones, approximately 60% of them seen once, and the ten largest clones take roughly 6%. The sequenced sample was PBMCs. The source of these receptors is a woman in her twenties or thirties in good health and CMV-seropositive.

This clone has a handful of counts. The rearrangement uses TRBV18 and TRBJ1-4; possibly TRBD1 for D (6 bases). The CDR3 loop spans 14 amino acids. V lost 3 bases and J 8 bases, leaving 13 bases between the germline ends. Germline CDR1 reads KGHSH; CDR2 reads LQKENI. Written as DNA, the CDR3 is TGTGCCAGCTCACCCCTGGGGGCAGGGGAAAAACTGTTTTTT. Amino acid sequence: CASSPLGAGEKLFF.

The chain employs TRBV11-3 and TRBJ1-4; weak D call: TRBD1 (5 bases). The V gene's germline CDR1 is SGHNT and CDR2 YENEEA. Trimming took off 5 bases at V and 4 bases at J, with 17 bases between the two ends. The CDR3 is made up of 16 amino acids. CDR3 amino acids: CASSPGLMSYNEKLFF. CDR3 coding DNA: TGTGCCAGCAGCCCGGGACTCATGTCTTATAATGAAAAACTGTTTTTT.

The chain combines TRBV7-2 with TRBJ2-1, with TRBD1 matching over 12 bases. Germline V CDR1 and CDR2: SGHTA, FQGNSA. The CDR3 consists of 16 residues. V lost 7 bases and J lost 7; bases outside the gene matches: 11. The DNA for the CDR3 is TGTGCCAGCAATAGGAGGGACAGGGGGCAGGGGAATGAGCAGTTCTTC. Its translation: CASNRRDRGQGNEQFF.

The chain carries TRBV9 and TRBJ2-1; the match to TRBD1 covers 7 bases. The CDR3 contains 15 residues. J gave up 5 bases and V 4 bases, and 9 bases lay outside the gene matches. Germline values: CDR1 SGDLS, CDR2 YYNGEE. This chain's CDR3 is CASSQLTGLNNEQFF. The CDR3 DNA sequence: TGTGCCAGCAGCCAGCTGACAGGGCTCAACAATGAGCAGTTCTTC.